Sequencing of this TCR beta chain was carried out in a study of blood T cells in healthy people across ages. CDR3 length: 17 residues. V dropped 0 bases and J dropped 4 bases, with 15 bases sitting between them. Looked up from germline, CDR1 is MGHRA and CDR2 is YSYEKL. A few counts support this clonotype. A second PCR of roughly 7 to 11 cycles used a sample-barcoded 5' primer and a J-beta primer mix. In TCRdb, the 5' RACE reads were re-called with MiXCR into one record per CDR3 protein. The profile covers 600,000 or so distinct CDR3 sequences, with around 21% appearing a single time and about 3.6% taken by the ten largest.

The chain joins TRBV4-1 to TRBJ2-2; the D gene could be TRBD1 or TRBD2 (6 bases each). Sequenced: blood. The receptor's source is a man in his 70s in good health. CDR3 in amino acids: CASSQDPGARGTGELFF. In DNA, the CDR3 is TGCGCCAGCAGCCAAGATCCAGGGGCGCGGGGCACCGGGGAGCTGTTTTTT.